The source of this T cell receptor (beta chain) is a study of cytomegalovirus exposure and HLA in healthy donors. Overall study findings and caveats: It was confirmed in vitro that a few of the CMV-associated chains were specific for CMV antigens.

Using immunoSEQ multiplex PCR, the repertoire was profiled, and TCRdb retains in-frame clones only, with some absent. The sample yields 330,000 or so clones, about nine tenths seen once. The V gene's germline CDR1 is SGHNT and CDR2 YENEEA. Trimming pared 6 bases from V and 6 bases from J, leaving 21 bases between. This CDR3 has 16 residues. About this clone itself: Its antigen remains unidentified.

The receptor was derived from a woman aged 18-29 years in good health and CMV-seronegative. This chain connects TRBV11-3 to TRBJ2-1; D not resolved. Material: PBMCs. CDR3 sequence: CASSPSRGAGVNEQFF. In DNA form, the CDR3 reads TGTGCCAGCAGTCCCTCCCGAGGAGCTGGAGTCAATGAGCAGTTCTTC. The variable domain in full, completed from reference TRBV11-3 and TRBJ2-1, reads EAGVVQSPRYKIIEKKQPVAFWCNPISGHNTLYWYLQNLGQGPELLIRYENEEAVDDSQLPKDRFSAERLKGVDSTLKIQPAELGDSAVYLCASSPSRGAGVNEQFFGPGTRLTVL.